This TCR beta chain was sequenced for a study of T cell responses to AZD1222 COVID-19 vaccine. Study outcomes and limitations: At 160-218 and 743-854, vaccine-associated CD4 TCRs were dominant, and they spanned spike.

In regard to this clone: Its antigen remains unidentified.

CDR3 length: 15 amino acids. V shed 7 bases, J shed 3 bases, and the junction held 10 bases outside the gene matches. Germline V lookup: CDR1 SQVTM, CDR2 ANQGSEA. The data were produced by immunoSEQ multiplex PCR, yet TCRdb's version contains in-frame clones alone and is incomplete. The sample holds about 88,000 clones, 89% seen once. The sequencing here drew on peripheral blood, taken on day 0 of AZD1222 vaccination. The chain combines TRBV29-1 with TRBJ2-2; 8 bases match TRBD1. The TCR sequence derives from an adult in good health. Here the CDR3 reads CSAGQGRTDTGELFF. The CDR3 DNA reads TGCAGCGCCGGACAGGGTAGGACGGACACCGGGGAGCTGTTTTTT.